One and the same sample provided the 19 T cell receptor beta chains below, sequenced in a study of cytomegalovirus exposure and HLA in healthy donors. Clones were read by immunoSEQ multiplex PCR, and TCRdb kept only the in-frame ones, dropping some. Here the sample spans tens of thousands of clones, roughly 91% being singletons. The sample consisted of PBMCs. All receptors come from a woman in her thirties in good health and CMV-seronegative.

The rearrangement joins TRBV4-1 to TRBJ1-1, with 7 nucleotides matching TRBD1. This CDR3 comprises 15 residues. Germline CDR1 MGHRA, CDR2 YSYEKL. The V gene end was trimmed by 6 bases and the J gene end by 0 bases; junction bases not matched to a gene: 7. The CDR3, as DNA: TGCGCCAGCAGTCTGGAGGGGGCTTTGAACACTGAAGCTTTCTTT. Translating it yields CASSLEGALNTEAFF.

This clone was seen once. This sequence joins TRBV5-1 and TRBJ2-3; 7 bases match TRBD1. Germline CDR1 SGHRS, CDR2 YFSETQ. Losses at the gene ends were 4 bases for V and 0 bases for J; bases not matched to a gene: 5. The CDR3 spans 15 residues. In DNA, the CDR3 is TGCGCCAGCAGCCAGGACAGGTCTAGCACAGATACGCAGTATTTT. This encodes CASSQDRSSTDTQYF.

J is TRBJ2-7 and V is TRBV9, with 11 bases aligning to TRBD2. CDR1 and CDR2 from the germline V gene are SGDLS and YYNGEE. V gave up 0 bases and J gave up 6 bases; unmatched junction bases: 8. The CDR3 runs to 16 residues. The CDR3 spells CASSVESLAGGSEQYF. The CDR3 nucleotides read TGTGCCAGCAGCGTAGAGTCTCTAGCGGGAGGATCCGAGCAGTACTTC.

The V call is TRBV18, the J call TRBJ1-2; D is possibly TRBD1 (6 bases). V was pared by 6 bases and J by 0 bases, with 14 bases between. The CDR3 sequence is 15 residues long. The germline V gene has CDR1 KGHSH and CDR2 LQKENI. The CDR3 reads CASSRTDRANYGYTF. The CDR3 region has the DNA TGTGCCAGCTCGCGGACAGATCGGGCTAACTATGGCTACACCTTC.

The V and J genes are TRBV5-8 and TRBJ2-2, with D possibly matching TRBD1 (6 bases). V was clipped by 0 bases and J by 4 bases, with 10 bases between them. The CDR3 consists of 15 residues. Germline CDR1 and CDR2: SGHTS and YDEGEE. The CDR3 here is CASSLGQGFTGELFF. The CDR3 coding sequence is TGTGCCAGCAGCTTGGGGCAGGGGTTCACCGGGGAGCTGTTTTTT. The complete variable domain, with remaining parts taken from reference TRBV5-8 and TRBJ2-2, reads EAGVTQSPTHLIKTRGQQATLRCSPISGHTSVYWYQQALGLGLQFLLWYDEGEERNRGNFPPRFSGRQFPNYSSELNVNALELEDSALYLCASSLGQGFTGELFFGEGSRLTVL.

This chain uses TRBV19 with TRBJ2-1; 10 bases agree with TRBD2. The V segment lost 7 bases and the J segment 4 bases; nucleotides outside the gene matches: 7. The CDR3 has 15 residues. Germline CDR1 is LNHDA and CDR2 is SQIVND (reference sequence). In DNA, the CDR3 is TGTGCCAGTACAGTTGCTAGCGGGGGATACAATGAGCAGTTCTTC. Translated: CASTVASGGYNEQFF.

V gene TRBV7-6 combines with J gene TRBJ2-1, with 9 bases matching TRBD1. This CDR3 contains 13 residues. The V gene end was trimmed by 4 bases and the J gene end by 10 bases; junction bases not matched to a gene: 5. Germline values: CDR1 SGHVS, CDR2 FNYEAQ. The CDR3 DNA is TGTGCCAGCAGCTCACAGGGGGCAGGGGAGCAGTTCTTC. Translated: CASSSQGAGEQFF.

The chain has TRBV7-2 and TRBJ1-2, with D uncertain. Germline lookup yields CDR1 SGHTA and CDR2 FQGNSA. The CDR3 loop spans 13 amino acids. Between the trimmed V and J ends, which lost 5 bases and 4 bases, there was a span of 11 bases. CDR3 in DNA: TGTGCCAGCAGCCCCCAAGAGATCTATGGCTACACCTTC. Translation gives CASSPQEIYGYTF.

The chain joins TRBV19 to TRBJ1-1, with 10 bases matching TRBD1. This CDR3 spans 14 amino acids. The V and J ends lost 3 bases and 4 bases, in that order; junction bases with no gene match: 2. Germline-derived CDR1 and CDR2 are LNHDA and SQIVND (reference sequence). The CDR3 sequence: CASSIRDRGTEAFF. CDR3 DNA: TGTGCCAGTAGTATCCGGGACAGGGGCACTGAAGCTTTCTTT.

The CDR3 nucleotides read TGTGCCAGCAGCATCTGCTCTGGGGCCAACGTCCTGACTTTC. As protein: CASSICSGANVLTF. This sequence joins TRBV21-1 and TRBJ2-6; TRBD2 was called by the table and not checked on the DNA. TRBV21-1 is given as a pseudogene. The CDR3 is 14 amino acids.

The rearrangement uses TRBV5-5 and TRBJ2-1, with 7 bases identical to TRBD1. Germline CDR1 and CDR2: SGHKS and YYEKEE (reference sequence). V lost 5 bases and J lost 10; bases outside the gene matches: 6. This CDR3 spans 12 amino acids. The CDR3 DNA reads TGTGCCAGCAGTCATACAGGGGAAGAGCAGTTCTTC. This gives the protein CASSHTGEEQFF.

This clone is a singleton in its sample. The chain employs TRBV28 and TRBJ1-5; the D is unclear. The length of the CDR3 is 14 residues. V was clipped by 3 bases and J by 4 bases, with 10 bases between them. Germline lookup yields CDR1 MDHEN and CDR2 SYDVKM. The chain's CDR3 is CASSFESYNQPQHF. The CDR3 bases are TGTGCCAGCAGTTTCGAGTCCTATAATCAGCCCCAGCATTTT.

The chain links TRBV6-1 to TRBJ2-2, with D unresolved. Trimming took 9 bases from V and 0 from J, leaving 14 bases between them. Germline lookup yields CDR1 MNHNS and CDR2 SASEGT. CDR3 length: 15 amino acids. The CDR3 is CASYPFSANTGELFF. The CDR3 nucleotides read TGTGCCAGTTATCCCTTTTCAGCGAACACCGGGGAGCTGTTTTTT.

The chain employs TRBV7-9 and TRBJ2-2; 9 nucleotides align to TRBD1. V trimming: 5 bases; J trimming: 4 bases; junction bases outside the gene matches: 8. Germline CDR1 SEHNR, CDR2 FQNEAQ (reference sequence). This CDR3 has 16 amino acids. The CDR3 loop is CASSPGQGGSTGELFF. In DNA form, the CDR3 reads TGTGCCAGCAGCCCGGGACAGGGAGGATCCACCGGGGAGCTGTTTTTT.

The genes are TRBV5-1 and TRBJ2-1; possible D gene TRBD2, 6 bases. This CDR3 region has 13 residues. Between the trimmed V and J ends, which lost 7 bases and 8 bases, there was a span of 16 bases. The germline V gene encodes CDR1 SGHRS and CDR2 YFSETQ. This CDR3 is CASGKGGTDEQFF. CDR3 nucleotide sequence: TGCGCCAGCGGCAAAGGAGGGACGGATGAGCAGTTCTTC. The entire variable domain, with the rest obtained from reference TRBV5-1 and TRBJ2-1, is as follows: KAGVTQTPRYLIKTRGQQVTLSCSPISGHRSVSWYQQTPGQGLQFLFEYFSETQRNKGNFPGRFSGRQFSNSRSEMNVSTLELGDSALYLCASGKGGTDEQFFGPGTRLTVL.

This clone appeared a single time. The CDR3 is CASRQGGNQPQHF. Written as DNA, the CDR3 is TGTGCCAGTCGACAGGGGGGGAATCAGCCCCAGCATTTT. This chain links TRBV6-1 with TRBJ1-5; TRBD1 matches at 9 bases. Losses at the gene ends were 9 bases for V and 4 bases for J; bases not matched to a gene: 4. CDR3 length: 13 amino acids. Per the germline V gene, CDR1 is MNHNS and CDR2 is SASEGT.

This chain joins TRBV5-6 and TRBJ1-3; D ambiguous. Germline V gene lookup returns CDR1 SGHDT and CDR2 YYEEEE. The length of the CDR3 is 14 residues. The germline V and J ends were trimmed by 3 bases and 0 bases, with 7 bases remaining between them. CDR3 bases: TGTGCCAGCAGCTCCATTAGCTCTGGAAACACCATATATTTT. Protein sequence: CASSSISSGNTIYF.

J is TRBJ2-1 and V is TRBV5-1; D is possibly TRBD2 (6 bases). V lost 0 bases to trimming and J lost 12 bases, with 16 bases between them. This CDR3 spans 14 amino acids. The germline V gene encodes CDR1 SGHRS and CDR2 YFSETQ. The CDR3 DNA is TGCGCCAGCAGCTTGGCGGGCGATGGGGGAGGGCAGTTCTTC. Translated, it gives CASSLAGDGGGQFF.

The chain joins TRBV18 to TRBJ2-7; 8 positions agree with TRBD2. Germline CDR1 KGHSH, CDR2 LQKENI. J was trimmed by 5 bases and V by 2 bases; bases with no gene match: 5. This CDR3 is built from 14 residues. CDR3 DNA: TGTGCCAGCTCACCAGAACGGGGGGGCAACGAGCAGTACTTC. Residues: CASSPERGGNEQYF.